This T cell receptor beta chain was sequenced in a study of shared clonotypes between healthy human individuals. This CDR3 is built from 14 residues. Germline V gives CDR1 SNHLY, CDR2 FYNNEI. The ends were cut back, 5 bases at V and 6 bases at J, with 14 bases in the middle. General study points: The expectation was that sequencing depth would affect clonotype sharing among donors. Clonotypes that were shared across a few donors made up roughly 5.2% of naive CD4 clonotypes.

Details on this clone: Its antigen is not known.

The authors loaded 200 ng DNA, roughly 27,000 T cell genomes, into sorted-subset replicate PCRs. TCRdb's copy holds only in-frame clones and misses some; the assay was immunoSEQ multiplex PCR. The data show approximately 2,000,000 clones, approximately 92% seen once. CD45RO-negative, CCR7-selected cells formed the naive CD8 fraction, which excluded terminally differentiated effector memory CD45RA+ cells. Nashville, Tennessee was home to all donors, each a Caucasian adult. The receptor comes from a man aged 18 to 30 in good health. Some clones in this sample may be carry-over from other donors' samples. The material sequenced was naive CD8+ T cells from PBMCs. The rearrangement joins TRBV2 to TRBJ2-1; D may be TRBD1 (5 bases). Here the CDR3 reads CASSTTDPFNEQFF. The CDR3 coding sequence is TGTGCCAGCAGTACGACAGATCCCTTCAATGAGCAGTTCTTC.